This is a list of T cell receptor beta chains from one sample in a study of T cell repertoires in cytomegalovirus infection. TCRdb reprocessed the reads with MiXCR, giving one entry per CDR3 protein. The sample shows about 490,000 distinct CDR3 sequences, 26% of them seen only once. The sample taken for sequencing was PBMCs. The receptors shown here come from a human donor in good health (CMV status not recorded). Some clones in this sample may be carry-over from other donors' samples. CDR3s include the opening cysteine and the closing phenylalanine or tryptophan. A D gene is named only where the DNA matches it firmly. The size field is filled for only some rows; it gives once, few, many or a size class.

CDR3 DNA | CDR3 protein | clone size | V gene | D gene | J gene
TGTGCCAGCAGTCTCCGAGGGGGCTCCGGTCAGCCCCAGCATTTT | CASSLRGGSGQPQHF | . | TRBV28 | TRBD1 | TRBJ1-5
TGTGCTAGTGGTTTGGGCCAGGGGAACACCGGGGAGCTGTTTTTT | CASGLGQGNTGELFF | few | TRBV12-5 | . | TRBJ2-2
TGCAGCGTTGGCGGGGGGAATGAAAAACTGTTTTTT | CSVGGGNEKLFF | . | TRBV29-1 | . | TRBJ1-4
TGTGCCAGTAGTCCTATGGGGCGGGCCCAAGAGACCCAGTACTTC | CASSPMGRAQETQYF | . | TRBV19 | . | TRBJ2-5
TGTGCCTGGAGTAGAACTTCGAACACTGAAGCTTTCTTT | CAWSRTSNTEAFF | few | TRBV30 | . | TRBJ1-1
TGTGCCAGCAGTGATCTAATTGGCGGGAGTTCCTACAATGAGCAGTTCTTC | CASSDLIGGSSYNEQFF | . | TRBV2 | TRBD2 | TRBJ2-1
TGTGCCAGCACCCTGGACTCGGCGTCCAATGAGCAGTTCTTC | CASTLDSASNEQFF | . | TRBV2 | . | TRBJ2-1
TGTGCCAGCAGTGAATATCGGCCAGCTGGAAACACCATATATTTT | CASSEYRPAGNTIYF | few | TRBV25-1 | . | TRBJ1-3
TGTGCCAGCAGCTTAGATCGGGGCAGGGGGATCGACTATGGCTACACCTTC | CASSLDRGRGIDYGYTF | many | TRBV7-2 | TRBD1 | TRBJ1-2
TGTGCCAGCAGCGCGAAACTAGCGGGAGGGCCCGATGAGCAGTTCTTC | CASSAKLAGGPDEQFF | . | TRBV11-2 | TRBD2 | TRBJ2-1
TGTGCCAGCAGTGACACCTTGGGACAGGGGGCACGGAACACCATATATTTT | CASSDTLGQGARNTIYF | many | TRBV6-1 | TRBD1 | TRBJ1-3
TGTGCCAGCAGTCCGCAAGCGGGAGGCCCAGATACGCAGTATTTT | CASSPQAGGPDTQYF | few | TRBV12-3/TRBV12-4 | TRBD2 | TRBJ2-3
TGTGCCAGCAGCGTACAGGGAAAGACTAATGAAAAACTGTTTTTT | CASSVQGKTNEKLFF | few | TRBV7-9 | . | TRBJ1-4
TGCAGCGTTGGTCTTGCAATAAACAGGGGAACTGAAGCTTTCTTT | CSVGLAINRGTEAFF | . | TRBV29-1 | TRBD1 | TRBJ1-1
TGCGCCACGGCTAGCGGGAGCTACGAGCAGTACTTC | CATASGSYEQYF | few | TRBV19 | TRBD2 | TRBJ2-7
TGTGCCAGCAGCAGGGACAGTACGAACACCGGGGAGCTGTTTTTT | CASSRDSTNTGELFF | many | TRBV7-2 | TRBD1 | TRBJ2-2
TGCGCCAGCAGCCCCAGGGTCAGGGGAGAGACCCAGTACTTC | CASSPRVRGETQYF | once | TRBV5-1 | . | TRBJ2-5
TGTGCCAGCAGGGGAACAGGGGGCTCCTACAATGAGCAGTTCTTC | CASRGTGGSYNEQFF | few | TRBV12-3/TRBV12-4 | TRBD1 | TRBJ2-1
TGTGCCAGCAGCTTAGTAACCCTAGCGGGAGATTTTGGGCGCACAGATACGCAGTATTTT | CASSLVTLAGDFGRTDTQYF | many | TRBV7-2 | TRBD2 | TRBJ2-3
TGTGCCAGCAGGCTCCGGACACAACAAGAGACCCAGTACTTC | CASRLRTQQETQYF | many | TRBV7-9 | . | TRBJ2-5
TGTGCCAGCACGCGGCTTCGGAACACTGAAGCTTTCTTT | CASTRLRNTEAFF | . | TRBV6-1 | . | TRBJ1-1
TGTGCCAGCAGAAAAGGGGGCAGGAAGAATGAAAAACTGTTTTTT | CASRKGGRKNEKLFF | many | TRBV7-2 | TRBD1 | TRBJ1-4
TGTGCCTGGAGTGAACGAAGCAATCAGCCCCAGCATTTT | CAWSERSNQPQHF | . | TRBV30 | . | TRBJ1-5
TGTGCCAGCAGTTTATATTCAGAGAATGAAAAACTGTTTTTT | CASSLYSENEKLFF | . | TRBV12-3/TRBV12-4 | . | TRBJ1-4
TGTGCCAGCAGCATTACAGGGGGCAGTACTGAAGCTTTCTTT | CASSITGGSTEAFF | many | TRBV7-2 | TRBD1 | TRBJ1-1
TGTGCCAGTAGTATAGATTTGGGGACAGGTGGTGATGAGCAGTTCTTC | CASSIDLGTGGDEQFF | few | TRBV19 | TRBD1 | TRBJ2-1